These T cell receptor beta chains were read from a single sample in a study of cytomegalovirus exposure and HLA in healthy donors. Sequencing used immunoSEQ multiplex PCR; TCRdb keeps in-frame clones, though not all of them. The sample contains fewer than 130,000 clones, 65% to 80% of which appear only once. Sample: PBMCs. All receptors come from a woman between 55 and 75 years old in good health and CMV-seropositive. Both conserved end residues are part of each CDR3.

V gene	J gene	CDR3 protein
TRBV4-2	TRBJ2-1	CASSQDQGNEQFF
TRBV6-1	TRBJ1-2	CASSATPGLPLYGYTF
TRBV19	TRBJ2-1	CASSMLEVYNEQFF
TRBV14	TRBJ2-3	CASSQVLAGGLGDTQYF
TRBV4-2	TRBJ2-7	CASSPEDSGMREQYF
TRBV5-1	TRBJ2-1	CASSLGYRSLAHIATYNEQFF
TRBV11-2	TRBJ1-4	CASSRTGKDEKLFF
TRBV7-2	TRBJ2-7	CASSLLWGLSYEQYF
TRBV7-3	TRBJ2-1	CASSLIVDAIRGNEQFF
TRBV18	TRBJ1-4	CASSPPTQYNEKLFF
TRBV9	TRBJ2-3	CASSVDSGAGTDTQYF
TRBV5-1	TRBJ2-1	CASSLVASTYNEQFF
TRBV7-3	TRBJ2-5	CASSLGTGAGETQYF
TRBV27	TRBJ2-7	CASTSGLASGHEQYF
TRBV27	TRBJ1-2	CASSEKGDGYGYTF
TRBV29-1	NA	CSGTKPRGGEQYF